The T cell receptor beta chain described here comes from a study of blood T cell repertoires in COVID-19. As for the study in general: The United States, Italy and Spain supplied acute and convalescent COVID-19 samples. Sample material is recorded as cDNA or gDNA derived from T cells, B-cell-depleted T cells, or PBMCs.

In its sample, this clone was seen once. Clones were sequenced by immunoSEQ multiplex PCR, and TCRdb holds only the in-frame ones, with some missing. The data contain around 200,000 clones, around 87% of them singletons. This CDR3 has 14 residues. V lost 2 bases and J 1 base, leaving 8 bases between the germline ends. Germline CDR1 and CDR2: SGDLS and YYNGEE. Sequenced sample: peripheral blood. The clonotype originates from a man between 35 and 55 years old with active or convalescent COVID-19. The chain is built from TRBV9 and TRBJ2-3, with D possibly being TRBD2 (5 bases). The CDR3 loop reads CASSVFSGTDTQYF. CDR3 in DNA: TGTGCCAGCAGCGTTTTTAGCGGCACAGATACGCAGTATTTT.